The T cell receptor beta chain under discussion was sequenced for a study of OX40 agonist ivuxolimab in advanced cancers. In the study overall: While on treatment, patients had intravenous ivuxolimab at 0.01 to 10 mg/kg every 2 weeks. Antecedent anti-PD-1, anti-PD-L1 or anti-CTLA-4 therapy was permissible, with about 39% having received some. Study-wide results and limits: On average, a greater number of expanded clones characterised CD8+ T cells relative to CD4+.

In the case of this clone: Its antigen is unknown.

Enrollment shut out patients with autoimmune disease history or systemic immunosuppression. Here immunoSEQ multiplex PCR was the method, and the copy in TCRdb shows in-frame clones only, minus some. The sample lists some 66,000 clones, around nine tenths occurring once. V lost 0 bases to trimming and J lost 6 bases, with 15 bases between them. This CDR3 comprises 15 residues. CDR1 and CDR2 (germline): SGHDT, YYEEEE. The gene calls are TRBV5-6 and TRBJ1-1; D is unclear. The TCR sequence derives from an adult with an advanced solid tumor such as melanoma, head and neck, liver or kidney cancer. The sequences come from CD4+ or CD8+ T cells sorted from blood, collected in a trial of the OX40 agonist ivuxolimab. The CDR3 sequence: CASSLAETVVSEAFF. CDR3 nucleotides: TGTGCCAGCAGCTTGGCCGAAACCGTCGTATCTGAAGCTTTCTTT.